Presented here are 2 T cell receptor beta chains from one specimen sequenced in a study of blood T cell repertoires in COVID-19. Profiled with immunoSEQ multiplex PCR; TCRdb holds only in-frame clones, not every one. Here the sample spans about 320,000 clones, 70% to 90% being singletons. Material: PBMCs or T cells enriched from blood (not recorded which). Every receptor here comes from a young woman who had recovered from COVID-19.

The chain has TRBV5-6 and TRBJ1-2, with 9 bases matching TRBD1. V lost 0 bases and J lost 5; bases outside the gene matches: 5. The germline V gene has CDR1 SGHDT and CDR2 YYEEEE. The CDR3 runs to 15 residues. CDR3: CASSLATGGSYGYTF. The CDR3 DNA sequence: TGTGCCAGCAGCTTGGCGACAGGGGGGAGTTATGGCTACACCTTC. The whole variable domain, remainder taken from reference TRBV5-6 and TRBJ1-2, is DAGVTQSPTHLIKTRGQQVTLRCSPKSGHDTVSWYQQALGQGPQFIFQYYEEEERQRGNFPDRFSGHQFPNYSSELNVNALLLGDSALYLCASSLATGGSYGYTFGSGTRLTVV.

The chain has TRBV21-1 and TRBJ1-5; TRBD1, as called in the table, went unchecked against the DNA. TRBV21-1 is a documented pseudogene. The CDR3 sequence is 16 residues long. The CDR3 coding sequence is TGTGCCAGCAGCTTCCGGGACAGGGGCGCCAATCAGCCCCAGCATTTT. This sequence encodes CASSFRDRGANQPQHF.